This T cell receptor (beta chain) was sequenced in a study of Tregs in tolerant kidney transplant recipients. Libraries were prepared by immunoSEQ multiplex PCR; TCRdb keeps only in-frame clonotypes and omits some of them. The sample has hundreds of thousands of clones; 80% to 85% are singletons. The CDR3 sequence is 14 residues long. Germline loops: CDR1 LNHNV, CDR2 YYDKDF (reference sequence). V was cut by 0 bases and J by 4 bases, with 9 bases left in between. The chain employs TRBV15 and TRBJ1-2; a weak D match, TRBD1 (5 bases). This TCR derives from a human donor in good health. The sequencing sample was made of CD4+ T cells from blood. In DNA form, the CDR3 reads TGTGCCACCAGCAGAGAGGCAGGGATCTATGGCTACACCTTC. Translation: CATSREAGIYGYTF.